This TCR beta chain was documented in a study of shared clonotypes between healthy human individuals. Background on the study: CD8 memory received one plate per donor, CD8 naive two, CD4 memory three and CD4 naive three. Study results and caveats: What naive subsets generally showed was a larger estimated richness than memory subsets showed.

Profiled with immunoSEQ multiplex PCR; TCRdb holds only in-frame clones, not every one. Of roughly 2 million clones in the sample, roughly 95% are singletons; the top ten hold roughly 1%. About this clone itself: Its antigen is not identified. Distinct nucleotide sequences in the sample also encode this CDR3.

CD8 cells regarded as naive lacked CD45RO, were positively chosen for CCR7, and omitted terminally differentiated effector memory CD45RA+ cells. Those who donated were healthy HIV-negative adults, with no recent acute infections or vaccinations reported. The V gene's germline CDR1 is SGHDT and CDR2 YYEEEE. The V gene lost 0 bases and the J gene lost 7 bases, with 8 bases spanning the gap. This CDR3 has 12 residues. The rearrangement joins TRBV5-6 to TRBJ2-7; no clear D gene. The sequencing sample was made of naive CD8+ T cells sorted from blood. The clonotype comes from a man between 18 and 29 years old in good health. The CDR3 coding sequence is TGTGCCAGCAGCTTGGACCTCGGGGAGCAGTACTTC. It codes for CASSLDLGEQYF.